The present TCR beta chain was sequenced within a study of OX40 agonist ivuxolimab in advanced cancers. About the research overall: Therapy given before enrollment (anti-PD-1, anti-PD-L1 or anti-CTLA-4) was allowed, and 40% had some.

Whole-study findings and limits: Both CD4+ and CD8+ T cell populations in blood had undergone clonal expansion by week 6 at 0.1 to 3.0 mg/kg.

Libraries were prepared by immunoSEQ multiplex PCR; TCRdb keeps only in-frame clonotypes and omits some of them. The table lists 30,000 to 40,000 clones, approximately 79% of them singletons. CDR3 length: 14 residues. The ends were cut back, 2 bases at V and 5 bases at J, with 13 bases in the middle. CDR1 SEHNR and CDR2 FQNEAQ come from the germline V gene (reference sequence). As concerns this clone: The antigen is undetermined.

This specimen was CD4+ or CD8+ T cells sorted from blood, taken in a trial of the OX40 agonist ivuxolimab. The receptor was isolated from an adult with an advanced solid tumor such as melanoma, head and neck, liver or kidney cancer. The rearrangement uses TRBV7-9 and TRBJ2-7; the D gene is possibly TRBD1 (5 bases). In DNA, the CDR3 is TGTGCCAGCAGCTTATCCCCGGACAATGACGAGCAGTACTTC. Protein: CASSLSPDNDEQYF.